This T cell receptor (beta chain) was sequenced in a study of blood T cell repertoires in COVID-19. Study-wide background: The analysed material was cDNA or gDNA that came from T cells, B-cell-depleted T cells, or PBMCs.

The junction had 10 bases not matched to a gene; V was cut back by 3 bases and J by 1 base. CDR1 and CDR2 (germline): MNHEY, SMNVEV (reference sequence). The CDR3 runs to 18 residues. Repertoires were generated with immunoSEQ multiplex PCR, while TCRdb's copy carries only in-frame clones and drops some. The table lists about 120,000 clones, over 75% of them singletons, with 3% to 5% in the top ten. The rearrangement joins TRBV27 to TRBJ2-1, with 9 bases fitting TRBD2. The material sequenced was peripheral blood. The source is a man aged 55 to 70 with acute or convalescent COVID-19. Here the CDR3 reads CASSFRASGIISYNEQFF. The CDR3 region has the DNA TGTGCCAGCAGTTTTCGGGCTAGCGGGATAATATCCTACAATGAGCAGTTCTTC.